Reported below is one TCR beta chain. The CDR3 runs to 16 residues. Germline V gene lookup returns CDR1 MNHEY and CDR2 SMNVEV (reference sequence). With V trimmed by 6 bases and J by 3 bases, 13 bases remained unmatched. This record belongs to a study of blood T cell repertoires in COVID-19. Study information: T cells, B-cell-depleted T cells, or PBMCs supplied cDNA or gDNA.

Produced via immunoSEQ multiplex PCR; TCRdb's table is partial and in-frame only. The sample includes roughly 30,000 clones, approximately 88% seen only once; the top ten take 7.9%. This clonotype was obtained from a man aged 55-75 years with COVID-19, enrolled during active disease. The sample was peripheral blood. The gene calls are TRBV27 and TRBJ1-2; TRBD1 matches at 7 bases. The CDR3 reads CASRTYRDREDYGYTF. CDR3 nucleotides: TGTGCCAGCAGAACGTACCGAGACAGGGAGGACTATGGCTACACCTTC.